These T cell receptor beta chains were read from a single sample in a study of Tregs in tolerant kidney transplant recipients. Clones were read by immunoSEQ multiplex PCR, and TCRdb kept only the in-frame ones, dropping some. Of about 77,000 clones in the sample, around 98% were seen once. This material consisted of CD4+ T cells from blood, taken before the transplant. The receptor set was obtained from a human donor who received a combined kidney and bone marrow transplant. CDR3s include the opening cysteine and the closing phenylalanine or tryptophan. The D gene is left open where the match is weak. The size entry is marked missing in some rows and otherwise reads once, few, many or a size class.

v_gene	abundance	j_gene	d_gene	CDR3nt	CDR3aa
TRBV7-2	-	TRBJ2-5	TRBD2	TGTGCCAGCAGCTTAACTAGCGGAGTGTACCAAGAGACCCAGTACTTC	CASSLTSGVYQETQYF
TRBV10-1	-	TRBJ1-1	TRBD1	TGCGCCAGCAGTGGAACAGGGGGCTGTACTGAAGCTTTCTTT	CASSGTGGCTEAFF
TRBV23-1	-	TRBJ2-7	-	TGCGCCAGCAGTCACCCCGAGTATTACGAGCAGTACTTC	CASSHPEYYEQYF
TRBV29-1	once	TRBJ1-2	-	TGCAGCGTATCCAAAGCTTCTAACTATGGCTACACCTTC	CSVSKASNYGYTF
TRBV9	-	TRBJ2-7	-	TGTGCCAGCACCGAAATCGTAGAACAGACCTGGTCCTACGAGCAGTACTTC	CASTEIVEQTWSYEQYF
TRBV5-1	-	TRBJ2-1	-	TGCGCCAGCAGCATGATGCCAGGGGAGGGTGGCAATGAGCAGTTCTTC	CASSMMPGEGGNEQFF
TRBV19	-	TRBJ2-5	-	TGTGCCAGTAGTATTTGGGGACAACACCAAGAGACCCAGTACTTC	CASSIWGQHQETQYF
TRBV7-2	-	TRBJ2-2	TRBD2	TGTGCCAGCAGCTTAGTTACCGGGGGGGCCGGGGAGCTGTTTTTT	CASSLVTGGAGELFF
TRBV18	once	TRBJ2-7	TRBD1	TGTGCCAGCTCACCAGGACAGGGCCTTGCCTACGAGCAGTACTTC	CASSPGQGLAYEQYF
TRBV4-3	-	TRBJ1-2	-	TGCGCCAGCAGCCAAGAGTCAGGGGACGCCTATGGCTACACCTTC	CASSQESGDAYGYTF
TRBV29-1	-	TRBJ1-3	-	TGCAGCGTCGCCCACCGAGGGGGGGCTGGAAACACCATATATTTT	CSVAHRGGAGNTIYF
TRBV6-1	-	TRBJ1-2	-	TGTGCCAGCAGTGAAAAACTCCCCTTTCTGGGCTGGTCGAGCTACACCTTC	CASSEKLPFLGWSSYTF
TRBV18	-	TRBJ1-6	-	TGTGCCAGCTCACCAGTCGGGACTCACGGTAACATAAATTCACCCCTCCACTTT	CASSPVGTHGNINSPLHF
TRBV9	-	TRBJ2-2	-	TGTGCCAGCAGCGTAGCTACGCGGGGCTCAACCGGGGAGCTGTTTTTT	CASSVATRGSTGELFF
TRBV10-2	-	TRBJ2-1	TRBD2	TGCGCCAGCAGTGTTCTAGCGGGAGGGCCCCCCTACAATGAGCAGTTCTTC	CASSVLAGGPPYNEQFF
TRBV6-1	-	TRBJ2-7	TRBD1	TGTGCCAGCAGTGTAAACAGGGGACGCGAGCAGTACTTC	CASSVNRGREQYF
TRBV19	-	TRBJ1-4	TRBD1	TGTGCCAGTAGTAGGGGACAGATTAATGAAAAACTGTTTTTT	CASSRGQINEKLFF
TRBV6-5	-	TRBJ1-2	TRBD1	TGTGCCAGCACCCGCACAGGGGGCTTTGGCTATGGCTACACCTTC	CASTRTGGFGYGYTF
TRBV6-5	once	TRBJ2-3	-	TGTGCCAGCAGTTACTCGGCCAGCGGTACGCAGTATTTT	CASSYSASGTQYF
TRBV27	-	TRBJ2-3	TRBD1	TGTGCCAGCAGGCCGACGGGACAGGTCCTTAGGACAGATACGCAGTATTTT	CASRPTGQVLRTDTQYF